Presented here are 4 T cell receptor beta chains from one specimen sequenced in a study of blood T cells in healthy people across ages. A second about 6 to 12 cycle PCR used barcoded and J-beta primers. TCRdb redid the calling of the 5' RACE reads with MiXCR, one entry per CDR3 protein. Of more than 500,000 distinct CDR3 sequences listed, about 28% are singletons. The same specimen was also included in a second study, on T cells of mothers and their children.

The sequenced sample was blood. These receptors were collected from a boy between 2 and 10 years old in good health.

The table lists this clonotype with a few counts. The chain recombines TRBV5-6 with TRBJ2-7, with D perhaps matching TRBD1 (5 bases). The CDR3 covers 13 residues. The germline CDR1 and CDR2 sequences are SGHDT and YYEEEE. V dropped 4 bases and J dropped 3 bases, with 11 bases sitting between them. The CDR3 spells CASSLMTVYEQYF. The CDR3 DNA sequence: TGTGCCAGCAGCCTGATGACAGTCTACGAGCAGTACTTC.

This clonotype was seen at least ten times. The CDR3 sequence is CASSPLLQETQYF. The CDR3 nucleotides read TGTGCCAGCTCACCCCTCCTCCAAGAGACCCAGTACTTC. V usage is TRBV18 and J usage is TRBJ2-5, with no clear D. From germline, CDR1 is KGHSH and CDR2 LQKENI. Trimming removed 3 bases at V and 1 base at J, with 6 bases between. There are 13 residues in the CDR3.

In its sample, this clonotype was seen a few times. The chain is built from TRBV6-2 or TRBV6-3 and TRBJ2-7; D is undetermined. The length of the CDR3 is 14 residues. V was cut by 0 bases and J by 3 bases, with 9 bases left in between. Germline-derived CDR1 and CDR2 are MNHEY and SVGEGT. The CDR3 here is CASSYSYYHYEQYF. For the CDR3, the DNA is TGTGCCAGCAGTTACTCCTATTACCACTACGAGCAGTACTTC.

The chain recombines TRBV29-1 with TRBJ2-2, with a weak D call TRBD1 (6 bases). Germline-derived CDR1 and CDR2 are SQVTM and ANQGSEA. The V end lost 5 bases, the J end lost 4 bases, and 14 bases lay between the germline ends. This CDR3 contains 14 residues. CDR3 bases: TGCAGCGTTATGTGGGGGCGCGGCACCGGGGAGCTGTTTTTT. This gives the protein CSVMWGRGTGELFF.